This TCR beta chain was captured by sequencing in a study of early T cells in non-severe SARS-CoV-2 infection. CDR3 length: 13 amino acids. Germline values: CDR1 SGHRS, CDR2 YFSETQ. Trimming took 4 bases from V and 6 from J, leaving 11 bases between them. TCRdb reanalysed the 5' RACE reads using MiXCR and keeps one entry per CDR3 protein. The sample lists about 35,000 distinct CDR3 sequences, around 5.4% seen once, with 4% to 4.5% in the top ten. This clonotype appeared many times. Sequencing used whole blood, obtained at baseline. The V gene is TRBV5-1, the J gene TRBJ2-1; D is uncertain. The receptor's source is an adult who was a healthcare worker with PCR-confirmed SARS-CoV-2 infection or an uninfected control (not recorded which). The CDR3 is CASSPRMGNEQFF. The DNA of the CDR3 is TGCGCCAGCAGCCCCCGTATGGGCAATGAGCAGTTCTTC. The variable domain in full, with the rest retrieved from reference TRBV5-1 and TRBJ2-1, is KAGVTQTPRYLIKTRGQQVTLSCSPISGHRSVSWYQQTPGQGLQFLFEYFSETQRNKGNFPGRFSGRQFSNSRSEMNVSTLELGDSALYLCASSPRMGNEQFFGPGTRLTVL.